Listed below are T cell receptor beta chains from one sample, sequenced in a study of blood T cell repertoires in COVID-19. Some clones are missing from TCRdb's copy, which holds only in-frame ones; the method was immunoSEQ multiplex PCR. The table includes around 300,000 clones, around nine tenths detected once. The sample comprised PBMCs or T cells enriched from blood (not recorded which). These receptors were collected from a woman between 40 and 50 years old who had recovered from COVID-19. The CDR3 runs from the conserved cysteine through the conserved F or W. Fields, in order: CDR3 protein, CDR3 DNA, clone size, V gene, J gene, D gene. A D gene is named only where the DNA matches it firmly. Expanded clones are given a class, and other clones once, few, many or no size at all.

cdr3_aa: CASTETSGSFYEQYF
cdr3_nt: TGTGCCAGCACCGAAACTAGCGGGAGTTTCTACGAGCAGTACTTC
clone_size: NA
v_call: TRBV7-6
j_call: TRBJ2-7
d_call: TRBD2

cdr3_aa: CASSFNRNTEAFF
cdr3_nt: TGTGCCAGCAGCTTCAATAGGAACACTGAAGCTTTCTTT
clone_size: NA
v_call: TRBV7-3
j_call: TRBJ1-1
d_call: NA

cdr3_aa: CASSPVAGNTIYF
cdr3_nt: TGCGCCAGCAGTCCAGTTGCTGGAAACACCATATATTTT
clone_size: NA
v_call: TRBV23-1
j_call: TRBJ1-3
d_call: NA

cdr3_aa: CASSQEPGLAGENEQYF
cdr3_nt: TGTGCCAGCAGCCAGGAACCGGGACTAGCGGGAGAAAACGAGCAGTACTTC
clone_size: NA
v_call: TRBV4-2
j_call: TRBJ2-7
d_call: TRBD2

cdr3_aa: CASSGGMGASYNEQFF
cdr3_nt: TGCGCCAGCAGCGGGGGTATGGGGGCCTCCTACAATGAGCAGTTCTTC
clone_size: NA
v_call: TRBV5-1
j_call: TRBJ2-1
d_call: NA

cdr3_aa: CASSLRGSYNSPLHF
cdr3_nt: TGCGCCAGCAGCTTGAGGGGCTCCTATAATTCACCCCTCCACTTT
clone_size: NA
v_call: TRBV5-1
j_call: TRBJ1-6
d_call: NA

cdr3_aa: CASSQGGPSYNEQFF
cdr3_nt: TGTGCCAGCAGCCAGGGCGGGCCTTCCTACAATGAGCAGTTCTTC
clone_size: NA
v_call: TRBV3-1/TRBV3-2
j_call: TRBJ2-1
d_call: NA

cdr3_aa: CASGLLAGEDTQYF
cdr3_nt: TGCGCCAGCGGGCTTTTAGCGGGCGAAGATACGCAGTATTTT
clone_size: NA
v_call: TRBV5-1
j_call: TRBJ2-3
d_call: TRBD2

cdr3_aa: CASSEWVGTSGGTDTQYF
cdr3_nt: TGTGCCAGCAGTGAGTGGGTAGGGACTAGCGGGGGCACAGATACGCAGTATTTT
clone_size: NA
v_call: TRBV6-1
j_call: TRBJ2-3
d_call: TRBD2

cdr3_aa: CASSQGQGDYEQYF
cdr3_nt: TGTGCCAGCAGCCAGGGACAGGGTGACTACGAGCAGTACTTC
clone_size: NA
v_call: TRBV14
j_call: TRBJ2-7
d_call: TRBD1

cdr3_aa: CASSVSGTSGGADTDTQYF
cdr3_nt: TGTGCCAGCAGCGTATCCGGGACTAGCGGGGGAGCCGACACAGATACGCAGTATTTT
clone_size: NA
v_call: TRBV13
j_call: TRBJ2-3
d_call: TRBD2

cdr3_aa: CASSLHGGPVGNEQFF
cdr3_nt: TGTGCCAGCAGCCTGCACGGGGGGCCGGTTGGGAATGAGCAGTTCTTC
clone_size: NA
v_call: TRBV7-3
j_call: TRBJ2-1
d_call: NA

cdr3_aa: CASSQVNGNEQFF
cdr3_nt: TGTGCCAGCAGCCAAGTTAACGGCAATGAGCAGTTCTTC
clone_size: NA
v_call: TRBV14
j_call: TRBJ2-1
d_call: NA

cdr3_aa: CASSSTGGWTDTQYF
cdr3_nt: TGTGCCAGCAGTTCGACAGGGGGATGGACAGATACGCAGTATTTT
clone_size: NA
v_call: TRBV6-5
j_call: TRBJ2-3
d_call: TRBD1

cdr3_aa: CAWSVIGGTEAFF
cdr3_nt: TGTGCCTGGAGTGTAATCGGGGGCACTGAAGCTTTCTTT
clone_size: NA
v_call: TRBV30
j_call: TRBJ1-1
d_call: NA

cdr3_aa: CAWSVATGINYEQYF
cdr3_nt: TGTGCCTGGAGTGTAGCGACAGGTATTAACTACGAGCAGTACTTC
clone_size: NA
v_call: TRBV30
j_call: TRBJ2-7
d_call: NA

cdr3_aa: CATSDSGTSGYNEQFF
cdr3_nt: TGTGCCACCAGTGACTCCGGGACTAGCGGCTACAATGAGCAGTTCTTC
clone_size: NA
v_call: TRBV24-1
j_call: TRBJ2-1
d_call: TRBD2

cdr3_aa: CASSERGQGPYNEQFF
cdr3_nt: TGTGCCAGCAGTGAGAGGGGACAGGGGCCCTACAATGAGCAGTTCTTC
clone_size: NA
v_call: TRBV6-1
j_call: TRBJ2-1
d_call: TRBD1

cdr3_aa: CASSGSLAGNEQFF
cdr3_nt: TGCGCCAGCAGCGGGAGTCTAGCAGGCAATGAGCAGTTCTTC
clone_size: NA
v_call: TRBV5-1
j_call: TRBJ2-1
d_call: NA

cdr3_aa: CATSDAPGGRTHTDTQYF
cdr3_nt: TGTGCCACCAGTGATGCCCCCGGAGGGCGGACTCACACAGATACGCAGTATTTT
clone_size: NA
v_call: TRBV24-1
j_call: TRBJ2-3
d_call: NA

cdr3_aa: CASSQAHRREKLFF
cdr3_nt: TGCGCCAGCAGCCAAGCCCACAGGCGTGAAAAACTGTTTTTT
clone_size: NA
v_call: TRBV4-3
j_call: TRBJ1-4
d_call: NA

cdr3_aa: CASSHQDNEQFF
cdr3_nt: TGTGCCAGCAGCCACCAGGACAATGAGCAGTTCTTC
clone_size: NA
v_call: TRBV5-6
j_call: TRBJ2-1
d_call: NA

cdr3_aa: CASSAAGLAYGYTF
cdr3_nt: TGTGCCAGCTCAGCTGCAGGACTCGCCTATGGCTACACCTTC
clone_size: NA
v_call: TRBV18
j_call: TRBJ1-2
d_call: NA

cdr3_aa: CASSHDTEAFF
cdr3_nt: TGTGCCAGCAGCCATGACACTGAAGCTTTCTTT
clone_size: NA
v_call: TRBV5-6
j_call: TRBJ1-1
d_call: NA

cdr3_aa: CASSLAGSGGINEQFF
cdr3_nt: TGTGCCAGCAGCTTAGCGGGGTCAGGGGGCATCAATGAGCAGTTCTTC
clone_size: NA
v_call: TRBV7-9
j_call: TRBJ2-1
d_call: TRBD1

cdr3_aa: CASSLAQRAYGYTF
cdr3_nt: TGTGCCAGCAGCTTAGCACAGAGAGCTTATGGCTACACCTTC
clone_size: NA
v_call: TRBV7-2
j_call: TRBJ1-2
d_call: NA

cdr3_aa: CASSIVSRGEGPQHF
cdr3_nt: TGTGCCAGTAGTATAGTCTCCAGGGGTGAAGGGCCCCAGCATTTT
clone_size: few
v_call: TRBV19
j_call: TRBJ1-5
d_call: NA

cdr3_aa: CASSVNAPSTDTQYF
cdr3_nt: TGTGCCAGCAGCGTAAATGCGCCTAGCACAGATACGCAGTATTTT
clone_size: NA
v_call: TRBV9
j_call: TRBJ2-3
d_call: NA

cdr3_aa: CAGRTGPNTGELFF
cdr3_nt: TGTGCCGGCCGGACAGGGCCGAACACCGGGGAGCTGTTTTTT
clone_size: once
v_call: TRBV6-5
j_call: TRBJ2-2
d_call: TRBD1

cdr3_aa: CASSWGPSTSGNTIYF
cdr3_nt: TGTGCCAGCTCGTGGGGCCCCTCGACCTCTGGAAACACCATATATTTT
clone_size: few
v_call: TRBV18
j_call: TRBJ1-3
d_call: NA

cdr3_aa: CASSLTPGNGYTF
cdr3_nt: TGTGCCAGCAGCTTAACCCCGGGAAATGGCTACACCTTC
clone_size: NA
v_call: TRBV7-2
j_call: TRBJ1-2
d_call: NA

cdr3_aa: CASSPRRGDTDTQYF
cdr3_nt: TGTGCCAGCAGCCCGCGGCGGGGGGACACAGATACGCAGTATTTT
clone_size: NA
v_call: TRBV7-3
j_call: TRBJ2-3
d_call: TRBD2

cdr3_aa: CAWSFLNTGELFF
cdr3_nt: TGTGCCTGGAGTTTTCTAAACACCGGGGAGCTGTTTTTT
clone_size: NA
v_call: TRBV30
j_call: TRBJ2-2
d_call: NA

cdr3_aa: CASSISRQGGYGYTF
cdr3_nt: TGCGCCAGCAGCATATCCAGGCAGGGCGGCTATGGCTACACCTTC
clone_size: NA
v_call: TRBV5-1
j_call: TRBJ1-2
d_call: NA

cdr3_aa: CASSPLKTGATGELFF
cdr3_nt: TGTGCCAGCTCACCGCTTAAGACAGGGGCCACCGGGGAGCTGTTTTTT
clone_size: NA
v_call: TRBV18
j_call: TRBJ2-2
d_call: TRBD1

cdr3_aa: CASSLAAGTVNTGELFF
cdr3_nt: TGTGCCAGCAGTTTAGCTGCCGGGACAGTAAACACCGGGGAGCTGTTTTTT
clone_size: NA
v_call: TRBV27
j_call: TRBJ2-2
d_call: TRBD1

cdr3_aa: CASSQGLAVGGDTQYF
cdr3_nt: TGCGCCAGCAGCCAAGGGCTAGCGGTGGGTGGAGATACGCAGTATTTT
clone_size: NA
v_call: TRBV4-1
j_call: TRBJ2-3
d_call: TRBD2

cdr3_aa: CASSLQWTSVPAEQYF
cdr3_nt: TGTGCCAGCAGCTTACAATGGACTAGCGTCCCCGCGGAGCAGTACTTC
clone_size: NA
v_call: TRBV11-2
j_call: TRBJ2-7
d_call: TRBD2

cdr3_aa: CASSDPQGAGNTIYF
cdr3_nt: TGTGCCAGCAGTGACCCACAGGGAGCTGGAAACACCATATATTTT
clone_size: NA
v_call: TRBV6-1
j_call: TRBJ1-3
d_call: NA

cdr3_aa: CASGGRGEQYF
cdr3_nt: TGTGCCTCCGGGGGACGGGGCGAGCAGTACTTC
clone_size: NA
v_call: TRBV12-3/TRBV12-4
j_call: TRBJ2-7
d_call: NA

cdr3_aa: CSVVAPSGNQETQYF
cdr3_nt: TGCAGCGTTGTCGCGCCCAGCGGGAACCAAGAGACCCAGTACTTC
clone_size: NA
v_call: TRBV29-1
j_call: TRBJ2-5
d_call: TRBD2

cdr3_aa: CSASQGAYNEQFF
cdr3_nt: TGCAGTGCTAGTCAGGGGGCGTACAATGAGCAGTTCTTC
clone_size: NA
v_call: TRBV20-1
j_call: TRBJ2-1
d_call: TRBD1

cdr3_aa: CASSYRGSLADTQYF
cdr3_nt: TGTGCCAGCAGCTATCGTGGTAGCCTCGCAGATACGCAGTATTTT
clone_size: NA
v_call: TRBV11-2
j_call: TRBJ2-3
d_call: NA

cdr3_aa: CASSVGDRMNTEAFF
cdr3_nt: TGTGCCAGCAGCGTGGGAGATAGAATGAACACTGAAGCTTTCTTT
clone_size: NA
v_call: TRBV9
j_call: TRBJ1-1
d_call: NA

cdr3_aa: CASSPGQPKNIQYF
cdr3_nt: TGTGCCAGCAGCCCCGGACAGCCCAAAAACATTCAGTACTTC
clone_size: many
v_call: TRBV5-4
j_call: TRBJ2-4
d_call: NA

cdr3_aa: CASSLVLAASDTQYF
cdr3_nt: TGTGCCAGCAGCTTAGTATTAGCAGCGTCAGATACGCAGTATTTT
clone_size: few
v_call: TRBV7-2
j_call: TRBJ2-3
d_call: NA

cdr3_aa: CASSQLKGGVTDTQYF
cdr3_nt: TGTGCCAGTAGTCAGCTAAAGGGCGGGGTCACAGATACGCAGTATTTT
clone_size: NA
v_call: TRBV19
j_call: TRBJ2-3
d_call: NA

cdr3_aa: CASSHDRGRNTEAFF
cdr3_nt: TGTGCCAGCAGTCATGACAGGGGGCGTAACACTGAAGCTTTCTTT
clone_size: NA
v_call: TRBV6-5
j_call: TRBJ1-1
d_call: TRBD1

cdr3_aa: CASSIEGTPNTEAFF
cdr3_nt: TGTGCCAGTAGTATAGAAGGGACACCAAACACTGAAGCTTTCTTT
clone_size: few
v_call: TRBV19
j_call: TRBJ1-1
d_call: NA

cdr3_aa: CASSQGQRDEKLFF
cdr3_nt: TGCGCCAGCAGCCAGGGACAGCGGGATGAAAAACTGTTTTTT
clone_size: few
v_call: TRBV4-3
j_call: TRBJ1-4
d_call: TRBD1

cdr3_aa: CASSPGRGVPYGYTF
cdr3_nt: TGCGCCAGCAGCCCTGGCCGGGGAGTCCCCTATGGCTACACCTTC
clone_size: once
v_call: TRBV5-1
j_call: TRBJ1-2
d_call: NA

cdr3_aa: CASSTTGFDNNEQFF
cdr3_nt: TGTGCCAGCAGCACAACAGGGTTCGATAACAATGAGCAGTTCTTC
clone_size: NA
v_call: TRBV5-4
j_call: TRBJ2-1
d_call: NA

cdr3_aa: CASTGVSNQPQHF
cdr3_nt: TGTGCCAGCACGGGGGTTAGCAATCAGCCCCAGCATTTT
clone_size: NA
v_call: TRBV2
j_call: TRBJ1-5
d_call: NA